Presented here are 6 T cell receptor beta chains from one specimen sequenced in a study of T cells after yellow fever vaccination (dated by TCRdb to between 2019 and 2020). In light of the paper, this sample's treatment or condition label describes: live attenuated yellow fever vaccine strain. The library relied on 5' RACE. Sequencing was performed on an Illumina HiSeq 2500. TCRdb redid the processing of the public reads, applying fastp at Q25 and MiXCR, and retained in-frame beta chains. Here each entry gathers all rows of one CDR3 protein and keeps the most common genes and DNA. Across this sample there are some 250,000 distinct CDR3 sequences, with 6.9% seen only once. The leading ten clones occupy roughly 0.9% of the sample. The sample was CD4+ T cells sorted from PBMCs, taken 15 days after the yellow fever booster vaccination. All receptors come from a man younger than 45 who received the YFV17D yellow fever vaccine.

This clonotype was counted at least ten times. The chain links TRBV12-3 or TRBV12-4 to TRBJ1-4; maybe TRBD1 (6 bases). The CDR3 contains 16 residues. Trimming took 4 bases from V and 6 from J, leaving 18 bases between them. The CDR3 nucleotides are TGTGCCAGCAGTTCGTTAGACCAGGGGTTGGATGAAAAACTGTTTTTT. The encoded protein is CASSSLDQGLDEKLFF.

This clonotype was picked up a small number of times. The genes are TRBV6-2 or TRBV6-3 and TRBJ2-1; 9 nucleotides line up with TRBD2. The V gene's germline CDR1 is MNHEY and CDR2 SVGEGT. Trimming at V came to 3 bases and at J to 9 bases, leaving 6 bases not matched to a gene. The CDR3 covers 14 residues. The CDR3 region has the DNA TGTGCCAGCAGTTATCTGACTAGCGGCACTGAGCAGTTCTTC. Residues: CASSYLTSGTEQFF.

This clonotype has at least ten counts. The J gene is TRBJ2-1, the V gene TRBV20-1; 10 nucleotides line up with TRBD2. V lost 6 bases, J lost 4 bases, and 6 bases stayed unmatched. The CDR3 has 14 amino acids. The germline V gene has CDR1 DFQATT and CDR2 SNEGSKA (reference sequence). Here the CDR3 DNA reads TGCAGTGCGTGGACTAGCGGACGGTACAATGAGCAGTTCTTC. This sequence encodes CSAWTSGRYNEQFF.

This clonotype turned up a few times. The chain links TRBV7-7 to TRBJ2-2; TRBD2 agrees at 9 bases. The germline V gene has CDR1 SSHAT and CDR2 FNYEAQ (reference sequence). The CDR3 covers 15 residues. The ends lost 5 bases at V and 6 bases at J; junction bases unmatched: 7. In DNA form, the CDR3 reads TGTGCCAGCAGCCAGGGACTAGCATCGTCCGGGGAGCTGTTTTTT. Translating gives CASSQGLASSGELFF.

Comments on this clonotype: Being one base from a much bigger clone, this may be a read error. The J gene is TRBJ2-1, the V gene TRBV9; D is possibly TRBD2 (6 bases). V lost 3 bases and J lost 4, with 17 bases in between. This CDR3 spans 16 amino acids. The V gene's germline CDR1 is SGDLS and CDR2 YYNGEE. As DNA, the CDR3 is TGTGCCAGCAGCGGTAGGTGGGGGGATGTTTACAATGAGCAGTTCTTC. It encodes CASSGRWGDVYNEQFF.

This clonotype has just a few counts. V gene TRBV20-1 combines with J gene TRBJ1-5; 9 bases align to TRBD1. The CDR3 has 17 amino acids. Germline trimming cut 3 bases from V and 4 bases from J; bases unmatched to any gene: 13. Germline CDR1 is DFQATT and CDR2 is SNEGSKA (reference sequence). The CDR3 loop reads CSARAQGAVGQNQPQHF. DNA of the CDR3: TGCAGTGCTAGGGCACAGGGGGCGGTTGGCCAAAATCAGCCCCAGCATTTT.